This T cell receptor beta chain was observed in a study of blood T cell repertoires in COVID-19. About the study: The United States, Italy and Spain were the sources of the acute and convalescent COVID-19 samples. Nucleic acid was either cDNA or gDNA, and it came from T cells, B-cell-depleted T cells, or PBMCs.

Generated by immunoSEQ multiplex PCR, the TCRdb table keeps only in-frame clones and is missing some. The sample contains 70,000 to 95,000 clones, almost 95% of which appear only once. The CDR3 consists of 17 residues. Looked up from germline, CDR1 is SGHRS and CDR2 is YFSETQ. Germline trimming cut 0 bases from V and 5 bases from J; bases unmatched to any gene: 8. The sample comprised peripheral blood. The V call is TRBV5-1, the J call TRBJ1-4; 9 bases are shared with TRBD1. The source of this sequence is a woman aged 55 to 70 with active COVID-19. CDR3 DNA sequence: TGCGCCAGCAGCTTGGGGATTACAGGGGGCAGGAATGAAAAACTGTTTTTT. Translating gives CASSLGITGGRNEKLFF.